What follows are 25 T cell receptor beta chains derived from one specimen sequenced in a study of shared clonotypes between healthy human individuals. Measured with immunoSEQ multiplex PCR; TCRdb has only the in-frame clones, and not every one. The table has some 1,400,000 clones, roughly 96% seen once. The sequencing sample was made of naive CD4+ T cells sorted from blood. Subset in this sample: CD45RA+ positively selected. Receptors originate from a man between 25 and 39 years old in good health.

J is TRBJ2-2 and V is TRBV18, with D possibly matching TRBD1 (6 bases). The V end was cut by 2 bases, the J end by 0 bases, with 10 bases between. CDR1 is KGHSH and CDR2 is LQKENI in the germline V gene. CDR3 length: 16 amino acids. CDR3 bases: TGTGCCAGCTCACCATGGGGGCCCGCGAACACCGGGGAGCTGTTTTTT. This codes for CASSPWGPANTGELFF.

The rearrangement uses TRBV7-9 and TRBJ1-2, with 9 bases identical to TRBD1. Trimming at V came to 5 bases and at J to 4 bases, leaving 5 bases not matched to a gene. Germline V gives CDR1 SEHNR, CDR2 FQNEAQ (reference sequence). The CDR3 runs 14 residues. The CDR3 sequence is CASSTRTGAYGYTF. The CDR3 nucleotides read TGTGCCAGCAGCACACGGACAGGGGCCTATGGCTACACCTTC.

The V call is TRBV7-2, the J call TRBJ2-7; 10 bases map to TRBD2. This CDR3 is built from 14 residues. Germline CDR1 is SGHTA and CDR2 is FQGNSA. The V and J ends lost 2 bases and 6 bases, in that order; junction bases with no gene match: 4. CDR3 residues: CASSLRLAGVEQYF. The CDR3 nucleotides are TGTGCCAGCAGCTTAAGGCTAGCGGGAGTCGAGCAGTACTTC.

The chain couples TRBV6-6 to TRBJ1-2; D is perhaps TRBD1 (5 bases). The CDR3 consists of 14 residues. V gave up 5 bases and J gave up 6 bases, with 16 bases separating them. Germline CDR1 is MNHNY and CDR2 is SVGAGI (reference sequence). DNA of the CDR3: TGTGCCAGCAGTCGGGGGGGGAGCTTGAATGGCTACACCTTC. Its translation: CASSRGGSLNGYTF.

The CDR3 nucleotides read TGTGCCTGGAGTGGGACTAGCGGGAGGGCAATCCATGAGCAGTTCTTC. Protein sequence: CAWSGTSGRAIHEQFF. This chain joins TRBV30 and TRBJ2-1; 15 nucleotides agree with TRBD2. The CDR3 runs to 16 residues. Unmatched junction bases numbered 6, after V lost 1 base and J lost 8 bases. In germline, CDR1 is GTSNPN, CDR2 SVGIG (reference sequence).

This rearrangement joins TRBV28 to TRBJ2-7; TRBD1 aligns across 8 bases. V shed 4 bases and J 2 bases; nucleotides not matched to a gene: 7. The CDR3 length is 15 residues. Germline V gene sequence: CDR1 MDHEN, CDR2 SYDVKM. The CDR3 region is CASSYGDRLAYEQYF. CDR3 nucleotide sequence: TGTGCCAGCAGTTATGGGGACAGGTTGGCCTACGAGCAGTACTTC.

A remark on this clone: A read error may account for a junction end that differs from germline. The chain combines TRBV14 with TRBJ2-1; 7 bases map to TRBD2. The CDR3 length is 17 residues. CDR1 is SGHDN and CDR2 is FVKESK in the germline V gene. CDR3: CVSSPSGTRNVYNEQFF. CDR3 nucleotide sequence: TGTGTCAGCAGCCCGAGCGGGACTCGAAACGTATACAATGAGCAGTTCTTC.

Notes on this clone: Other nucleotide sequences from this sample produce the same CDR3. The rearrangement uses TRBV12-5 and TRBJ2-3; a possible D gene is TRBD1 (5 bases). The germline V gene has CDR1 LGHNT and CDR2 FRNRAP. This CDR3 contains 12 residues. Trimming shortened V by 3 bases and J by 6 bases, and 7 bases separated the two germline ends. The CDR3 nucleotides read TGTGCTAGTGGTTTCTCAGGGGATACGCAGTATTTT. As protein: CASGFSGDTQYF. Together with reference TRBV12-5 and TRBJ2-3, the CDR3 gives the full variable domain: DARVTQTPRHKVTEMGQEVTMRCQPILGHNTVFWYRQTMMQGLELLAYFRNRAPLDDSGMPKDRFSAEMPDATLATLKIQPSEPRDSAVYFCASGFSGDTQYFGPGTRLTVL.

The chain uses TRBV5-1 and TRBJ2-2; D uncertain. The V end lost 1 base, the J end lost 3 bases, and 10 bases lay between the germline ends. The CDR3 has 15 amino acids. Germline values: CDR1 SGHRS, CDR2 YFSETQ. The CDR3 region has the DNA TGCGCCAGCAGCTTGTCGCTAGTTGACACCGGGGAGCTGTTTTTT. Translating it yields CASSLSLVDTGELFF.

The genes are TRBV7-2 and TRBJ1-1, with D unclear. Trimming cost V 5 bases and J 1 base, with 14 bases left between them. The CDR3 length is 15 residues. In germline, CDR1 is SGHTA, CDR2 FQGNSA. CDR3: CASSRTTRANTEAFF. The CDR3 coding sequence is TGTGCCAGCAGCCGAACCACCCGGGCGAACACTGAAGCTTTCTTT.

The CDR3 nucleotides read TGTGCCAGCAGCCAACAGGTCAAGGGTGAAAAACTGTTTTTT. It specifies CASSQQVKGEKLFF. V usage is TRBV6-5 and J usage is TRBJ1-4; possibly TRBD1 for D (5 bases). This CDR3 region has 14 residues. Germline V CDR1 and CDR2: MNHEY, SVGAGI. The V end was cut by 6 bases, the J end by 7 bases, with 15 bases between.

This rearrangement joins TRBV5-1 to TRBJ2-5, with D unresolved. Germline values: CDR1 SGHRS, CDR2 YFSETQ. The V end lost 0 bases, the J end lost 3 bases, and 6 bases lay between the germline ends. The CDR3 loop spans 13 amino acids. CDR3 protein: CASSLATEETQYF. The CDR3 bases are TGCGCCAGCAGCTTGGCCACAGAAGAGACCCAGTACTTC.

The chain uses TRBV27 and TRBJ1-5; D possibly corresponds to TRBD1 (5 bases). The germline CDR1 and CDR2 sequences are MNHEY and SMNVEV (reference sequence). This CDR3 has 17 amino acids. Trimming shortened V by 6 bases and J by 7 bases, and 25 bases separated the two germline ends. CDR3 sequence reads: CASSDIRDALGRQPQHF. The CDR3 DNA is TGTGCCAGCAGCGACATTAGGGACGCTCTCGGCCGGCAGCCCCAGCATTTT.

The J gene is TRBJ2-7, the V gene TRBV18; D might be TRBD1 (6 bases). The V gene's germline CDR1 is KGHSH and CDR2 LQKENI. The CDR3 spans 13 residues. V was pared by 2 bases and J by 7 bases, with 12 bases between. The CDR3 DNA follows: TGTGCCAGCTCACCAAGGGACATTCTTGAGCAGTACTTC. It yields the protein CASSPRDILEQYF. The variable domain in full, completed from reference TRBV18 and TRBJ2-7, reads NAGVMQNPRHLVRRRGQEARLRCSPMKGHSHVYWYRQLPEEGLKFMVYLQKENIIDESGMPKERFSAEFPKEGPSILRIQQVVRGDSAAYFCASSPRDILEQYFGPGTRLTVT.

This clone was detected a few times. V and J are TRBV7-9 and TRBJ1-5, with D hard to call. The germline gives CDR1 SEHNR, CDR2 FQNEAQ (reference sequence). V was trimmed by 4 bases and J by 9 bases, leaving 13 bases between them. The CDR3 has 13 amino acids. CDR3 DNA: TGTGCCAGCAGCTCCTCTTATGCTGGGCCCCAGCATTTT. Its protein product is CASSSSYAGPQHF.

The V gene is TRBV6-5, the J gene TRBJ2-3; 7 bases line up with TRBD2. V dropped 2 bases and J dropped 1; count of bases not matched to a gene: 6. CDR1 is MNHEY, CDR2 SVGAGI, per germline. The CDR3 extends over 16 amino acids. The CDR3 DNA sequence: TGTGCCAGCAGTTACATGCCTAGCGGCGGCACAGATACGCAGTATTTT. Translating gives CASSYMPSGGTDTQYF.

The chain employs TRBV7-8 and TRBJ2-2; possibly TRBD1 for D (5 bases). The germline V gene has CDR1 SGHVS and CDR2 FQNEAQ. Trimming stripped 1 base from V and 4 bases from J, with 10 bases between. This CDR3 region has 15 residues. CDR3 sequence reads: CASSLEGAFTGELFF. CDR3 in DNA: TGTGCCAGCAGCTTAGAAGGGGCTTTCACCGGGGAGCTGTTTTTT.

The chain has TRBV4-3 and TRBJ2-7; D call uncertain. The CDR3 is 14 amino acids. Between the trimmed V and J ends, which lost 0 bases and 4 bases, there was a span of 10 bases. Germline assignment: CDR1 LGHNA and CDR2 YSLEER. The CDR3 DNA follows: TGCGCCAGCAGCCAAGAGTTCGATTGGTACGAGCAGTACTTC. Translated, it gives CASSQEFDWYEQYF.

This rearrangement joins TRBV10-1 to TRBJ2-3, with TRBD1 matching 7 bases. The CDR3 contains 18 residues. The V gene's germline CDR1 is WNHNN and CDR2 SYGVQD (reference sequence). The V and J ends lost 0 bases and 2 bases, in that order; junction bases with no gene match: 11. CDR3 DNA sequence: TGCGCCAGCAGTGAGTCCAGGAGACAGGGCTTGGACACAGATACGCAGTATTTT. It encodes CASSESRRQGLDTDTQYF.

The gene calls are TRBV18 and TRBJ2-3; D is perhaps TRBD2 (6 bases). Per the germline V gene, CDR1 is KGHSH and CDR2 is LQKENI. The CDR3 runs to 16 residues. Deletions cut 3 bases from V and 0 bases from J, with 13 bases between. The CDR3 bases are TGTGCCAGCTCACCTTTAGCGGAACCTAGCACAGATACGCAGTATTTT. Residues: CASSPLAEPSTDTQYF.

This chain connects TRBV11-2 to TRBJ1-2; 10 positions agree with TRBD1. Germline CDR1 SGHAT, CDR2 FQNNGV. Trimming took 4 bases from V and 4 from J; bases not matched to a gene: 3. The CDR3 is 14 amino acids. Here the CDR3 DNA reads TGTGCCAGCAGCTCGGGGACAGGGGCCTATGGCTACACCTTC. It translates to CASSSGTGAYGYTF.

The V call is TRBV7-8, the J call TRBJ2-3; D is undetermined. This CDR3 spans 15 amino acids. V was shortened by 5 bases and J by 3 bases, with 15 bases between the two germline ends. The germline V gene has CDR1 SGHVS and CDR2 FQNEAQ. The chain's CDR3 is CASSVDPLGTDTQYF. CDR3 sequence (DNA): TGTGCCAGCAGCGTTGACCCTTTGGGGACAGATACGCAGTATTTT.

The chain links TRBV10-3 to TRBJ1-4; TRBD1 might be the D (5 bases). This CDR3 has 16 residues. Germline assignment: CDR1 ENHRY and CDR2 SYGVKD. V gave up 3 bases and J gave up 2 bases, with 13 bases separating them. In nucleotides, the CDR3 is TGTGCCATCAGTGATATGTTTGGGGGGACTAATGAAAAACTGTTTTTT. This gives the protein CAISDMFGGTNEKLFF.

The CDR3 DNA follows: TGCAGCGCCGCACCGGGACAGGGGGGTTATGGCTACACCTTC. It is translated as CSAAPGQGGYGYTF. This sequence joins TRBV29-1 and TRBJ1-2; 11 bases fit TRBD1. CDR1 and CDR2 (germline): SQVTM, ANQGSEA. This CDR3 contains 14 residues. With V trimmed by 7 bases and J by 5 bases, 9 bases remained unmatched.

The chain is built from TRBV6-5 and TRBJ2-1; TRBD2 matches 7 bases. Looked up from germline, CDR1 is MNHEY and CDR2 is SVGAGI. CDR3 length equals 14 residues. The J segment lost 7 bases and the V segment lost 6 bases, leaving 9 bases of the junction unmatched. The CDR3 DNA reads TGTGCCAGCAGCACAGCGGGAAGTAGTAATGAGCAGTTCTTC. It is translated as CASSTAGSSNEQFF.